This is a list of T cell receptor beta chains from one sample in a study of cytomegalovirus exposure and HLA in healthy donors. TCRdb keeps only in-frame clones here, not all; method: immunoSEQ multiplex PCR. The sample contains roughly 180,000 clones, 80% to 85% of which appear only once. Sequenced material: PBMCs. These receptors all stem from a man younger than 45 in good health and CMV-seronegative. Both conserved end residues are part of each CDR3. D genes are given only for firm matches. Size tells how often a clone was seen (once, few, many) or the class of an expanded clone, and some rows leave it out.

abundance: -
d_gene: TRBD2
v_gene: TRBV13
j_gene: TRBJ2-3
CDR3nt: TGTGCCAGCAGCAATCTAGCGGACACAGATACGCAGTATTTT
CDR3aa: CASSNLADTDTQYF

abundance: few
d_gene: TRBD1
v_gene: TRBV30
j_gene: TRBJ2-2
CDR3nt: TGTGCCTGGAGGTACAGGGGGCGGACCGGGGAGCTGTTTTTT
CDR3aa: CAWRYRGRTGELFF

abundance: -
d_gene: -
v_gene: TRBV5-5
j_gene: TRBJ2-5
CDR3nt: TGTGCCAGCAGCTTGGGGGAGAGAGGGACAACTTCCCAAGAGACCCAGTACTTC
CDR3aa: CASSLGERGTTSQETQYF

abundance: -
d_gene: -
v_gene: TRBV6-5
j_gene: TRBJ2-7
CDR3nt: TGTGCCAGCAGTCGGACAATTGTCGACGAGCAGTACTTC
CDR3aa: CASSRTIVDEQYF

abundance: -
d_gene: TRBD2
v_gene: TRBV7-2
j_gene: TRBJ2-3
CDR3nt: TGTGCCAGCAGCTTGGGGCGGGCGGGAGGGCCAGATACGCAGTATTTT
CDR3aa: CASSLGRAGGPDTQYF

abundance: -
d_gene: -
v_gene: TRBV30
j_gene: TRBJ1-1
CDR3nt: TGTGCCTGGACTAGAATCCGGGTATCGGGAAAGGAGGCTGAAGCTTTCTTT
CDR3aa: CAWTRIRVSGKEAEAFF

abundance: -
d_gene: -
v_gene: TRBV13
j_gene: TRBJ2-2
CDR3nt: TGTGCCAGCAGGAGCCGATCGAACACCGGGGAGCTGTTTTTT
CDR3aa: CASRSRSNTGELFF

abundance: -
d_gene: -
v_gene: TRBV5-1
j_gene: TRBJ1-6
CDR3nt: TGCGCCAGCAGCTTGGTGGGGGCTAGGGGACACAATTCACCCCTCCACTTT
CDR3aa: CASSLVGARGHNSPLHF

abundance: -
d_gene: TRBD1
v_gene: TRBV4-3
j_gene: TRBJ1-4
CDR3nt: TGCGCCAGCAGCCAAGACGACAGGGGTGGGACTAATGAAAAACTGTTTTTT
CDR3aa: CASSQDDRGGTNEKLFF

abundance: -
d_gene: TRBD2
v_gene: TRBV4-1
j_gene: TRBJ2-7
CDR3nt: TGCGCCAGCAGCCAAGATAGAATAGCGGGGATTAGCTCCTACGAGCAGTACTTC
CDR3aa: CASSQDRIAGISSYEQYF